The clone carrying this T cell receptor (beta chain) was recorded a few times. Its target is not known. The Oncomine TCR Beta short-read assay sequenced DNA from cultured CD4+ T cells. From the PCR reads, TCRdb called clonotypes with MiXCR, one entry per CDR3 protein. Seen here are 10,000 to 15,000 distinct CDR3 sequences, approximately 60% observed once, and the top ten hold about 13%. Germline loops: CDR1 MNHNS, CDR2 SASEGT. V lost 8 bases to trimming and J lost 5 bases; unmatched junction nucleotides: 8. CDR3 size: 14 residues. Sample treatment: approximately 9-day PBMC culture with coronavirus spike peptide pools or control peptides (ViraFEST assay). These data come from a study of vaccination and CD4 T cells after COVID-19.

The receptor comes from a human donor who had recovered from COVID-19. This chain uses TRBV6-1 with TRBJ1-2; 10 bases agree with TRBD1. Sequenced sample: CD4+ T cells from blood, cultured in vitro. The CDR3 nucleotides read TGTGCCAGCCGGGTTGACAGGGGGCTTTATGGCTACACCTTC. It encodes CASRVDRGLYGYTF.